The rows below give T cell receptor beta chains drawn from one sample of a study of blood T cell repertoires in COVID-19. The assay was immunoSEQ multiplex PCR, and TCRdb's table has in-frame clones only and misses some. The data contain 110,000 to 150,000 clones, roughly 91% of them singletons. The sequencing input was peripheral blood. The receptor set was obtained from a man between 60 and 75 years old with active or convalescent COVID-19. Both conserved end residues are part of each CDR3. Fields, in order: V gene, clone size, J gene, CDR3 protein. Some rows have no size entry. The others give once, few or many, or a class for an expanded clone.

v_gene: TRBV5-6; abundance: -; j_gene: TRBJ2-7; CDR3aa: CASSYNLAGVGEQYF
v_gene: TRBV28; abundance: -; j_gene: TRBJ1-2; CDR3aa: CASSLEGTNYGYTF
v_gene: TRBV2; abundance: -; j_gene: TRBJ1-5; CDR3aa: CASSVLGGNQPQHF
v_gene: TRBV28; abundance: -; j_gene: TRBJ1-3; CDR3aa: CASSPLHSQGVSSGNTIYF
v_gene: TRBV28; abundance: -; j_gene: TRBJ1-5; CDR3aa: CASNQDFNQPQHF
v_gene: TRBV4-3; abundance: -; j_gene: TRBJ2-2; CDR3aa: CASSQGQGWVGELFF
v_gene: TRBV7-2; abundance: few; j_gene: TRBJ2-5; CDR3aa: CATQRARVQETQYF
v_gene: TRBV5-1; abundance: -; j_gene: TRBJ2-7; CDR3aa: CASSLSQGTDEQYF
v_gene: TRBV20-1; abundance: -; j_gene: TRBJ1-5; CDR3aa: CSAGGQPQHF
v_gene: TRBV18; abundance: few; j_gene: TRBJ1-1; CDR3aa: CASSLDNQNTEAFF
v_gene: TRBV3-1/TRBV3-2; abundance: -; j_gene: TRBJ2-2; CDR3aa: CASSAGTSGTGELFF
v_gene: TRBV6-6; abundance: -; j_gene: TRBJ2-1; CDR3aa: CASSYTGGVSNEQFF
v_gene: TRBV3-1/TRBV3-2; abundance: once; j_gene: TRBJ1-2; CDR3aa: CASSQRDRGYGYTF
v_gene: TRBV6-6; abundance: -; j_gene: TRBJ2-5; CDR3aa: CASRATGNQETQYF
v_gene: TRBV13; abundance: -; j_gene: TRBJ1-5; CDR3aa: CASSTGTLNQPQHF
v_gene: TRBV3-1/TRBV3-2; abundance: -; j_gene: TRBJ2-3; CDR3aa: CASSQENSGGTDTQYF
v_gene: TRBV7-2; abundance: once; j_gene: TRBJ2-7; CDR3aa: CASSPMGAGRDEQYF
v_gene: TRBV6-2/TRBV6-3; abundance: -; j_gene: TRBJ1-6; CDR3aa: CASSYIAIKQGNSPLHF
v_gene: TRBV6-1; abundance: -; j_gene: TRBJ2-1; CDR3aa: CASQDSGRNEQFF
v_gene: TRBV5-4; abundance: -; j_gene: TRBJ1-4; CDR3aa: CASSPSGGGEEKLFF
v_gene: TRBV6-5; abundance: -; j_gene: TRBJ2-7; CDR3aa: CASRPGQGYEQYF
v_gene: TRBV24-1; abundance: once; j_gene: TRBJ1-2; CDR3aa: CATSDSDSRYGYTF
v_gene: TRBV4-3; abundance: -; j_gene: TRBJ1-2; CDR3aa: CASSQALTAGGNYGYTF
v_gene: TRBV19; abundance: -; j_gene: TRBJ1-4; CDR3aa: CATRRNRGLDEKLFF
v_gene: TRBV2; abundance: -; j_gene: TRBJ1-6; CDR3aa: CASKGQLYSPLHF
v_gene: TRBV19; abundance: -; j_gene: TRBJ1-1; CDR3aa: CASNMLNTEAFF
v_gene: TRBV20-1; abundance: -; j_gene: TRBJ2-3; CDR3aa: CSATPGLQYF
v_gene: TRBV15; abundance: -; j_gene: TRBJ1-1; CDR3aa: CATSRDSIRWMNTEAFF
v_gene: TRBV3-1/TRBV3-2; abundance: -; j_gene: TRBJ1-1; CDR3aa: CASSQRDVQPVAFF
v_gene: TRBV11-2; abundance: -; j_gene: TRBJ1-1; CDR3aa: CASRNQLRSRDRGTEAFF
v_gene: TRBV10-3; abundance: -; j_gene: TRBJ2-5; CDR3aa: CAISEPQRGAETQYF
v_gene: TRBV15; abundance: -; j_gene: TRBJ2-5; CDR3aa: CATSRSLGEETQYF
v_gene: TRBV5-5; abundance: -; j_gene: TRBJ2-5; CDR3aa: CASSTRLAGREETQYF
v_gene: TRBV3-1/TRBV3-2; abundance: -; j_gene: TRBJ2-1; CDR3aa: CASSHRGAHNEQFF
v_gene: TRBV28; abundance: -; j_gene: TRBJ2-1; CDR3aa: CASTRGLRNEQFF
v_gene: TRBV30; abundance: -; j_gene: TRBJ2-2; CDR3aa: CAWTGQVAGELFF
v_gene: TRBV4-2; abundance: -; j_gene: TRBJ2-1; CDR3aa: CASSQESGGYEQFF
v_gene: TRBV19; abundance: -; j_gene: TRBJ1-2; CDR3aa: CASSIYGQDDYGYTF
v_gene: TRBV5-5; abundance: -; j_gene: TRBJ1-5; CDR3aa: CASRGGTGGSYSNQPQHF
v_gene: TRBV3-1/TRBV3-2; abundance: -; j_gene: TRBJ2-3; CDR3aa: CASSQDRGYSTDTQYF
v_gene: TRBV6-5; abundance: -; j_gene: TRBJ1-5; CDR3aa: CASSWGQGYDQPQHF
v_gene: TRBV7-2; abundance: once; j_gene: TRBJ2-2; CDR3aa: CASSTPKAGSAGELFF
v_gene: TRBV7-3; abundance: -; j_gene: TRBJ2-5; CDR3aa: CASSLSPSGGQETQYF
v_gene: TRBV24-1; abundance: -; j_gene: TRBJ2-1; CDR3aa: CATSDARGGPRSSEQFF